The 22 T cell receptor beta chains given below trace back to one sample, sequenced in a study of cytomegalovirus exposure and HLA in healthy donors. PCR amplification relied on 60 Vbeta primers (plus 13 Jbeta primers). Method: immunoSEQ multiplex PCR; TCRdb's copy keeps in-frame clones and lacks some. The sample lists around 140,000 clones; about 80% were seen once. Sequenced sample: PBMCs. These receptors were collected from a man aged 40-50 years in good health and CMV-seronegative.

The genes are TRBV4-3 and TRBJ1-1, with 9 bases aligning to TRBD1. The CDR3 extends over 15 amino acids. Germline trimming cut 1 base from V and 2 bases from J; bases unmatched to any gene: 2. Germline lookup yields CDR1 LGHNA and CDR2 YSLEER. CDR3 nucleotides: TGCGCCAGCAGCCAAGGGGACAGGGACAACACTGAAGCTTTCTTT. This codes for CASSQGDRDNTEAFF.

The genes are TRBV11-1 and TRBJ2-2; 8 nucleotides line up with TRBD1. The junction had 8 bases not matched to a gene; V was cut back by 10 bases and J by 4 bases. Germline CDR1 and CDR2: SGHAT and FQDESV (reference sequence). This CDR3 has 14 residues. CDR3 in DNA: TGTGCCATCCTAGACAGGGGACGCACCGGGGAGCTGTTTTTT. As protein: CAILDRGRTGELFF.

About this clone: At one end, the junction sequence differs from germline, possibly due to a read error. The rearrangement joins TRBV5-1 to TRBJ1-5; 7 positions agree with TRBD1. The CDR3 loop spans 15 amino acids. The V gene's germline CDR1 is SGHRS and CDR2 YFSETQ. The CDR3 nucleotides are TGCGCCAGCACCTTGACAGGGTCCAGCAATCAGCCCCAGCATTTT. This translates into CASTLTGSSNQPQHF.

V and J are TRBV30 and TRBJ2-7, with a weak D call TRBD1 (6 bases). Trimming removed 1 base from V and 3 bases from J, with 7 bases in between. There are 12 residues in the CDR3. Germline values: CDR1 GTSNPN, CDR2 SVGIG (reference sequence). The CDR3: CAWSARGYEQYF. In DNA, the CDR3 is TGTGCCTGGAGTGCCAGGGGCTACGAGCAGTACTTC.

The chain recombines TRBV6-5 with TRBJ2-7; 7 bases are a match to TRBD2. Trimming at V came to 3 bases and at J to 7 bases, leaving 3 bases not matched to a gene. The CDR3 spans 12 residues. Germline V gene lookup returns CDR1 MNHEY and CDR2 SVGAGI. In nucleotides, the CDR3 is TGTGCCAGCAGTTATGTGGGGGGGGAGCAGTACTTC. Its protein product is CASSYVGGEQYF.

DNA of the CDR3: TGTGCCAGCAGTCCAGGGGTCGATGGCTACACCTTC. Translation: CASSPGVDGYTF. The V gene is TRBV6-6, the J gene TRBJ1-2; possible D gene TRBD1, 6 bases. V lost 5 bases to trimming and J lost 6 bases, with 10 bases between them. The CDR3 loop spans 12 amino acids. Germline V gives CDR1 MNHNY, CDR2 SVGAGI (reference sequence).

The chain has TRBV5-6 and TRBJ1-4; 11 bases align to TRBD1. V shed 1 base, J shed 7 bases, and the junction held 3 bases outside the gene matches. Germline lookup yields CDR1 SGHDT and CDR2 YYEEEE. The length of the CDR3 is 15 residues. This CDR3 is CASSLSGTGGEKLFF. The CDR3 nucleotides are TGTGCCAGCAGCTTGTCCGGGACAGGGGGTGAAAAACTGTTTTTT.

This chain connects TRBV7-6 to TRBJ2-7, with D perhaps TRBD1 (6 bases). The CDR3 totals 14 residues. The germline gives CDR1 SGHVS, CDR2 FNYEAQ. The V end lost 5 bases, the J end lost 2 bases, and 13 bases lay between the germline ends. The CDR3 is CASSPRDTTYEQYF. In DNA, the CDR3 is TGTGCCAGCAGCCCAAGGGACACAACCTACGAGCAGTACTTC.

This clone is a singleton in its sample. The chain recombines TRBV19 with TRBJ1-1; possible D gene TRBD1, 5 bases. Germline values: CDR1 LNHDA, CDR2 SQIVND (reference sequence). The CDR3 length is 14 residues. V gave up 3 bases and J gave up 9 bases, with 17 bases separating them. CDR3 amino acids: CASSMVSGLSQAFF. CDR3 sequence (DNA): TGTGCCAGTAGTATGGTCTCAGGGTTGTCTCAAGCTTTCTTT.

This chain links TRBV10-3 with TRBJ2-2, with TRBD1 matching over 7 bases. The V gene's germline CDR1 is ENHRY and CDR2 SYGVKD. The junction had 4 bases not matched to a gene; V was cut back by 11 bases and J by 1 base. The CDR3 totals 13 residues. CDR3 nucleotides: TGTGCCGCCGGGACAGTGAACACCGGGGAGCTGTTTTTT. This encodes CAAGTVNTGELFF.

The V gene is TRBV4-3, the J gene TRBJ2-7, with D possibly matching TRBD2 (5 bases). V was shortened by 0 bases and J by 6 bases, with 12 bases between the two germline ends. The CDR3 extends over 14 amino acids. Germline V gene lookup returns CDR1 LGHNA and CDR2 YSLEER. CDR3 in amino acids: CASSQDSAGTEQYF. CDR3 DNA sequence: TGCGCCAGCAGCCAAGATAGCGCCGGTACCGAGCAGTACTTC.

This clone was detected only a few times. The genes are TRBV5-3 and TRBJ1-1; the D gene is possibly TRBD1 (5 bases). TRBV5-3 is labeled an ORF, and its function is uncertain. V lost 1 base and J lost 1, with 8 bases in between. The CDR3 has 14 residues. The CDR3 DNA sequence: TGTGCCAGAAGCTTGAGACAGCCGAACACTGAAGCTTTCTTT. It is translated as CARSLRQPNTEAFF.

This chain joins TRBV5-1 and TRBJ1-2, with D hard to call. Trimming pared 2 bases from V and 4 bases from J, leaving 9 bases between. Germline CDR1 reads SGHRS; CDR2 reads YFSETQ. The CDR3 spans 13 residues. In DNA, the CDR3 is TGCGCCAGCAGCTTAGAACAGAGCTATGGCTACACCTTC. This translates into CASSLEQSYGYTF.

The genes are TRBV6-5 and TRBJ1-1; possible D gene TRBD1, 6 bases. This CDR3 has 14 amino acids. Trimming took off 4 bases at V and 1 base at J, with 10 bases between the two ends. Germline CDR1 reads MNHEY; CDR2 reads SVGAGI. The CDR3 nucleotides read TGTGCCAGCAGTTCCGACAGGCGGAACACTGAAGCTTTCTTT. It codes for CASSSDRRNTEAFF.

The gene calls are TRBV5-1 and TRBJ2-3; 12 bases are shared with TRBD2. Germline loops: CDR1 SGHRS, CDR2 YFSETQ. V dropped 0 bases and J dropped 6; count of bases not matched to a gene: 11. This CDR3 is built from 18 residues. For the CDR3, the DNA is TGCGCCAGCAGCTTGGCTGTACTAGCGGGGGGCCGGTGGGATACGCAGTATTTT. This translates into CASSLAVLAGGRWDTQYF.

This sequence joins TRBV5-6 and TRBJ1-2, with 11 bases aligning to TRBD1. Germline assignment: CDR1 SGHDT and CDR2 YYEEEE. V dropped 4 bases and J dropped 5; count of bases not matched to a gene: 7. The CDR3 spans 15 residues. CDR3 region: CASSDRDRGWYGYTF. In DNA form, the CDR3 reads TGTGCCAGCAGCGACCGGGACAGGGGGTGGTATGGCTACACCTTC.

Of note for this clone: Other DNA sequences from this sample encode an identical CDR3 as well. This rearrangement joins TRBV6-5 to TRBJ2-3; D is possibly TRBD2 (5 bases). The germline V gene encodes CDR1 MNHEY and CDR2 SVGAGI. Trimming shortened V by 2 bases and J by 0 bases, and 6 bases separated the two germline ends. There are 14 residues in the CDR3. CDR3 sequence: CASSYSGSTDTQYF. In nucleotides, the CDR3 is TGTGCCAGCAGTTACAGCGGTAGCACAGATACGCAGTATTTT.

The rearrangement uses TRBV29-1 and TRBJ2-5; D call uncertain. The last part of the DNA fits TRBJ2-7 better; the J call may be wrong. Looked up from germline, CDR1 is SQVTM and CDR2 is ANQGSEA. The CDR3 covers 12 residues. The CDR3 DNA sequence: TGCAGCGTTGTAACCCACTCATACGAGCAGTACTTC. It yields the protein CSVVTHSYEQYF.

The CDR3 protein is CASSQVPGSTDTQYF. CDR3 bases: TGTGCCAGCAGCCAAGTTCCCGGGAGCACAGATACGCAGTATTTT. The rearrangement links TRBV4-2 to TRBJ2-3; D unresolved. The CDR3 runs to 15 residues. V dropped 1 base and J dropped 0 bases, with 8 bases sitting between them. From germline, CDR1 is LGHNA and CDR2 YNFKEQ.

The chain couples TRBV29-1 to TRBJ1-1, with D possibly TRBD1 on 6 matching bases. V was clipped by 1 base and J by 0 bases, with 18 bases between them. The CDR3 sequence is 17 residues long. CDR1 is SQVTM, CDR2 ANQGSEA, per germline. The chain's CDR3 is CSVEGSQGPYMNTEAFF. The CDR3 DNA is TGCAGCGTTGAAGGCTCTCAGGGGCCTTACATGAACACTGAAGCTTTCTTT.

The rearrangement uses TRBV19 and TRBJ2-5; 10 bases fit TRBD1. The CDR3 spans 15 residues. Germline values: CDR1 LNHDA, CDR2 SQIVND (reference sequence). Losses at the gene ends were 4 bases for V and 5 bases for J; bases not matched to a gene: 7. The CDR3 DNA reads TGTGCCAGTAGTACCGGGACAGGGGCGGGGGAGACCCAGTACTTC. It translates to CASSTGTGAGETQYF.

The chain employs TRBV6-1 and TRBJ2-3; D not resolved. Between the trimmed V and J ends, which lost 10 bases and 2 bases, there was a span of 13 bases. There are 13 residues in the CDR3. Germline V CDR1 and CDR2: MNHNS, SASEGT. DNA of the CDR3: TGTGCCACCGCCTTAGTCCTCACAGATACGCAGTATTTT. Translation gives CATALVLTDTQYF.